This TCR beta chain derives from a study of post-analysis software for immune sequencing data (dated by TCRdb to the mid-2010s). At the level of the whole study: Disease courses on record covered relapsing-remitting, secondary progressive and progressive-relapsing multiple sclerosis, though some patients had no subtype annotation. Patient repertoires were compared against about a dozen previously published healthy control repertoires from donors aged about 6 to 25 years. A subset of samples was prepared in parallel using single-end sample barcoding, then pooled and co-amplified after Illumina adapter ligation. On the study overall, not on this receptor specifically: About five TRBV segments, including TRBV5-6, TRBV5-1 and TRBV20-1, were significantly more frequent in patients than controls. Direct clustering with F measure showed strong co-clustering of samples prepared in the same batch, prompting a batch-effect correction. The multiple sclerosis patient group was slightly younger than the control group. Compared with controls, multiple sclerosis patients had significantly lower normalized Chao1 diversity, a finding suggesting substantial peripheral T-cell clonal expansion.

The sample's time point label, in plain terms: second blood draw from one MS patient after hematopoietic stem cell transplantation. To demonstrate the VDJtools post-analysis software, the study profiled TCR beta repertoires from the peripheral blood of about a dozen young patients with multiple sclerosis. The multiple sclerosis patients were children and adolescents between about 6 and 15 years of age. With respect to this clonotype: Its antigen specificity is not known. No base qualities exist here, and no much larger clone lies one base off it.

The CDR1 and CDR2 encoded by the germline V gene are SGHRS and YFSETQ. A distance of 10 bases separates the germline ends of V and J, which lose 4 bases and 6 bases respectively. Taken from cysteine to phenylalanine, the CDR3 has 12 residues. Just the 36-base CDR3 DNA is kept, in frame starting at base 1. Libraries were constructed by PCR. Sequencing used an Illumina HiSeq 2500. Unique molecular identifiers were incorporated into TCR beta cDNA libraries to reduce PCR and sequencing biases. Roughly 0.5 million cDNA molecules were obtained per 1 to 10 million input T cells, so each molecule approximated one T cell. The patient libraries were prepared and sequenced using the same protocol as the earlier healthy control dataset. Within a given batch, samples were prepared together, multiplexed and sequenced on the same HiSeq lane. For the original study's pipeline: Raw barcoded reads were processed with MIGEC, discarding single-read molecular identifier groups before consensus assembly and CDR3 extraction. VDJtools was used for post-analysis of the clonotype tables, with diversity normalized by down-sampling every dataset to the smallest sample size. To correct batch-related cross-sample contamination, repertoire overlap clustering matched CDR3 amino acid sequences but not nucleotide sequences. Through fastp at Q25 and MiXCR, TCRdb rebuilt clones from the public reads, retaining in-frame beta chains. Merged by CDR3 protein, the rows form single entries marked with the most common genes and DNA. The authors' filters were not applied to this entry. A total of some 160,000 distinct CDR3 sequences appear in this sample, about 34% of them only once. 28% of the sample comes from the top ten.

This receptor was identified in a girl aged 5-17 years with multiple sclerosis. Donor details come from another sample of the same person, matched by shared clones. The material sequenced was blood, taken after autologous hematopoietic stem cell transplantation. This sequence uses TRBV5-1 and TRBJ1-2, and TRBD1 may be the D gene, going by 5 matching bases. The DNA sequence reads TGCGCCAGCAGCCCGGGGGGAAATGGCTACACCTTC. Translated, this is CASSPGGNGYTF.